The 19 T cell receptor beta chains below come from one sample, sequenced in a study of regulatory T cells in long-lasting Graves disease. Both iRepertoire HTBI primers and Arm-PCR of CDR3 regions were used to build the TCR beta libraries. TCRdb ran MiXCR on the multiplex PCR reads and lists one entry per CDR3 protein. The sample lists 400,000 to 500,000 distinct CDR3 sequences, around 17% seen once, with about a quarter in the top ten. Time point meaning: newly diagnosed GD, antithyroid drugs for less than 3 months. The authors made the TCR library using RNA they extracted from PBMCs. The sample also formed part of further work on T cells in Graves' hyperthyroidism and ophthalmopathy.

Sequencing used peripheral blood mononuclear cells (PBMCs), obtained at new diagnosis, from a patient treated with antithyroid drugs. These receptors were taken from a woman aged 18-30 years with Graves disease.

The chain carries TRBV29-1 and TRBJ2-7; TRBD1 agrees at 12 bases. J gave up 6 bases and V 5 bases, and 5 bases lay outside the gene matches. This CDR3 is 13 amino acids long. CDR1 is SQVTM and CDR2 is ANQGSEA in the germline V gene. CDR3 loop: CSVRGQGAGEQYF. The DNA of the CDR3 is TGCAGCGTTAGGGGACAGGGGGCCGGCGAGCAGTACTTC.

The V and J genes are TRBV20-1 and TRBJ2-5; 14 bases align to TRBD2. The length of the CDR3 is 16 residues. CDR1 and CDR2 (germline): DFQATT, SNEGSKA (reference sequence). The V and J ends lost 4 bases and 4 bases, in that order; junction bases with no gene match: 8. The CDR3 sequence: CSATGTSGSFLETQYF. DNA of the CDR3: TGCAGTGCTACCGGGACTAGCGGGAGTTTCTTAGAGACCCAGTACTTC.

There are a few counts of this clonotype. The chain is built from TRBV7-2 and TRBJ2-1; D unresolved. The V end was cut by 6 bases, the J end by 9 bases, with 18 bases between. There are 14 residues in the CDR3. Germline V gene data show CDR1 as SGHTA and CDR2 as FQGNSA. The CDR3 protein is CASSSAPNSGEQFF. CDR3 DNA: TGTGCCAGCAGTTCGGCCCCCAACAGTGGTGAGCAGTTCTTC.

A few counts support this clonotype. A much larger clone differs from this one at a single base, so this may be a read error. The chain joins TRBV28 to TRBJ2-1; D gene ambiguous. CDR1 and CDR2 (germline): MDHEN, SYDVKM. The CDR3 consists of 14 residues. The CDR3 nucleotides are TGTGCCAGCAGCCGCTGGGCCCTCGTTAATGGGCAGTTCTTC. Translation: CASSRWALVNGQFF.

The sample holds many counts of this clonotype. The chain employs TRBV24-1 and TRBJ2-1, with a tentative D call TRBD2 (6 bases). Germline CDR1 KGHDR, CDR2 SFDVKD. V lost 2 bases and J lost 3, with 13 bases in between. The CDR3 is made up of 16 amino acids. The CDR3 reads CATSDSARENYNEQFF. CDR3 bases: TGTGCCACCAGTGATTCTGCTCGGGAGAACTACAATGAGCAGTTCTTC.

This clonotype was detected only a few times. This chain connects TRBV24-1 to TRBJ1-4, with a possible D match to TRBD1 (5 bases). Trimming took 4 bases from V and 12 from J, leaving 17 bases between them. CDR1 and CDR2 (germline): KGHDR, SFDVKD. This CDR3 has 14 residues. The CDR3 spells CATSDPQVSEELFF. CDR3 bases: TGTGCCACCAGTGACCCACAGGTGTCAGAAGAACTGTTTTTT.

The chain carries TRBV20-1 and TRBJ1-1; 7 bases agree with TRBD1. V was clipped by 2 bases and J by 4 bases; unmatched bases: 7. CDR1 DFQATT and CDR2 SNEGSKA come from the germline V gene (reference sequence). The CDR3 is made up of 14 amino acids. This CDR3 reads CSARKGGGGTEAFF. The CDR3 DNA reads as TGCAGTGCTAGAAAAGGAGGGGGCGGCACTGAAGCTTTCTTT.

CDR3 DNA sequence: TGTGCCAGCAGTTTTTGGACGGGAAAAAACATTCAGTACTTC. It is translated as CASSFWTGKNIQYF. The chain is built from TRBV7-8 and TRBJ2-4, with D maybe TRBD2 (5 bases). Germline values: CDR1 SGHVS, CDR2 FQNEAQ. The V end was cut by 6 bases, the J end by 4 bases, with 13 bases between. The CDR3 spans 14 residues.

At least ten counts were recorded for this clonotype. CDR3 sequence (DNA): TGTGCCAGCAGCCTGACTAGCGGGAGTGTGACCCAGTACTTC. It specifies CASSLTSGSVTQYF. The chain links TRBV3-1 to TRBJ2-5; 12 bases line up with TRBD2. This CDR3 is built from 14 residues. V dropped 4 bases and J dropped 7; count of bases not matched to a gene: 4. From germline, CDR1 is LGHDT and CDR2 YNNKEL (reference sequence).

This clonotype was seen a few times. The rearrangement links TRBV19 to TRBJ1-2; D call uncertain. This CDR3 contains 13 residues. V dropped 3 bases and J dropped 2 bases, with 7 bases sitting between them. Germline V gene sequence: CDR1 LNHDA, CDR2 SQIVND (reference sequence). The CDR3 DNA follows: TGTGCCAGTAGTATTCAGACCAACTATGGCTACACCTTC. Amino acid sequence: CASSIQTNYGYTF.

The table lists this clonotype with many counts. The chain uses TRBV30 and TRBJ1-1, with D maybe TRBD1 (5 bases). Germline CDR1 GTSNPN, CDR2 SVGIG (reference sequence). V shed 2 bases and J shed 1 base, with 8 bases lying between them. This CDR3 has 13 residues. The CDR3 region has the DNA TGTGCCTGGAGTCCGGGACCGAACACTGAAGCTTTCTTT. This encodes CAWSPGPNTEAFF.

This clonotype has ten or more counts. This chain uses TRBV27 with TRBJ2-5; TRBD2 aligns across 9 bases. CDR1 is MNHEY and CDR2 is SMNVEV in the germline V gene (reference sequence). Unmatched junction bases numbered 5, after V lost 5 bases and J lost 4 bases. The CDR3 is 14 amino acids. CDR3 coding DNA: TGTGCCAGCAGTCCAGGACTAGCGTCAGAGACCCAGTACTTC. Translated, it gives CASSPGLASETQYF.

The table lists this clonotype with many counts. The V call is TRBV2, the J call TRBJ1-2; 9 bases line up with TRBD1. CDR1 and CDR2 (germline): SNHLY, FYNNEI. This CDR3 comprises 14 residues. J was trimmed by 7 bases and V by 8 bases; bases with no gene match: 11. In DNA, the CDR3 is TGTGCCAGCCTAAGGGACAGGGAGTTTCGTGGCTACACCTTC. It specifies CASLRDREFRGYTF.

A single count supports this clonotype. The gene calls are TRBV19 and TRBJ2-1; 10 bases match TRBD2. The CDR3 contains 13 residues. The V segment lost 3 bases and the J segment 7 bases; nucleotides outside the gene matches: 0. Germline V gene sequence: CDR1 LNHDA, CDR2 SQIVND (reference sequence). CDR3 in DNA: TGTGCCAGTAGTATTAGCGGGAGGAATGAGCAGTTCTTC. This gives the protein CASSISGRNEQFF.

Turning to this clonotype: The junction does not match germline at one end; this may be a read error. V usage is TRBV7-2 and J usage is TRBJ2-5; TRBD1 matches 8 bases. The V gene's germline CDR1 is SGHTA and CDR2 FQGNSA. The CDR3 totals 15 residues. The DNA of the CDR3 is TGTGCCAACAGCTTAGCAGCCAGGGGGCTTGAGACCCAGTACTTC. Translating gives CANSLAARGLETQYF.

This clonotype was seen only a few times. The J gene is TRBJ2-7, the V gene TRBV20-1; TRBD2 agrees at 9 bases. CDR1 is DFQATT and CDR2 is SNEGSKA in the germline V gene (reference sequence). The V gene end was trimmed by 6 bases and the J gene end by 2 bases; junction bases not matched to a gene: 5. The CDR3 is made up of 13 amino acids. CDR3 region: CSALAGATYEQYF. CDR3 in DNA: TGCAGTGCATTAGCGGGAGCGACCTACGAGCAGTACTTC.

CDR3 sequence: CSARLPGRLAGGGADTQYF. CDR3 DNA: TGCAGCGCAAGACTGCCCGGGAGACTAGCGGGAGGGGGGGCAGATACGCAGTATTTT. V and J are TRBV29-1 and TRBJ2-3; TRBD2 agrees at 14 bases. The trim removed 7 bases at V and 4 bases at J, leaving 19 bases unmatched. The CDR3 covers 19 residues. The germline CDR1 and CDR2 sequences are SQVTM and ANQGSEA.

This clonotype was counted between two and nine times. V gene TRBV18 combines with J gene TRBJ2-4; D may correspond to TRBD1 or TRBD2 (5 bases each). CDR1 and CDR2 from the germline V gene are KGHSH and LQKENI. The CDR3 has 14 amino acids. V shed 4 bases and J shed 8 bases, with 15 bases lying between them. The CDR3 DNA is TGTGCCAGCTCACGGGAATTGGGGGTTGACATTCAGTACTTC. Its translation: CASSRELGVDIQYF.

This rearrangement joins TRBV30 to TRBJ2-7; D ambiguous. V was clipped by 4 bases and J by 4 bases, with 8 bases between them. Germline V gene sequence: CDR1 GTSNPN, CDR2 SVGIG (reference sequence). There are 11 residues in the CDR3. The CDR3 nucleotides read TGTGCCTGGACCCACGCTTACGAGCAGTACTTC. This encodes CAWTHAYEQYF.